This T cell receptor beta chain was retrieved from a study of technical replicates of blood from a few donors (dated by TCRdb to 2015 to 2018). Points on this clone: Its specific antigen is unknown. Base quality data are lacking; no much larger clone is found one base away.

Spanning cysteine to phenylalanine, the CDR3 consists of 14 amino acids. The kept DNA is CDR3 alone, 42 bases in frame from the first base. Reading the germline V gene gives CDR1 SGHDT and CDR2 YYEEEE. Trimmed from V: 4 bases; trimmed from J: 7 bases; junction bases lacking a gene match: 8. The library was made by the immunoSEQ multiplex PCR assay. TCRdb mirrors the immuneACCESS table, restricted to in-frame sequences. Some clones are absent from its copies; in checked studies, under half trace to an unresolved V gene, and the reason for the others is unknown. The sample table lists about 69,000 clones, over 80% of them with a count of one. 3.5% to 5.5% of the sample rests with the top ten.

This TCR was sampled from a human donor in good health. Some clones in this sample may be carry-over from other donors' samples. Sequenced input: PBMCs. This chain joins TRBV5-6 to TRBJ2-7; 10 junctional bases match TRBD1. The sequenced DNA: TGTGCCAGCAGCCCCGGGGACAGGGGAAGGGAGCAGTACTTC. This sequence encodes CASSPGDRGREQYF.